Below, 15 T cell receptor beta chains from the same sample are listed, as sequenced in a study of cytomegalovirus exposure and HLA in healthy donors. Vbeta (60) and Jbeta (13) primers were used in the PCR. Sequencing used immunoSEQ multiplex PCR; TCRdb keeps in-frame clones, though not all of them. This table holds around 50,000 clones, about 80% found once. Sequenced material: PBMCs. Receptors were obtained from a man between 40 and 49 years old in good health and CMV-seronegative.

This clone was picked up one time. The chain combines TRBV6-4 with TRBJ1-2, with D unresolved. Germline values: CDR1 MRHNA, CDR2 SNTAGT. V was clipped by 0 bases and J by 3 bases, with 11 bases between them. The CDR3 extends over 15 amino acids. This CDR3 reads CASSDSSGVYYGYTF. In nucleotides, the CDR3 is TGTGCCAGCAGTGACTCGAGCGGGGTTTACTATGGCTACACCTTC.

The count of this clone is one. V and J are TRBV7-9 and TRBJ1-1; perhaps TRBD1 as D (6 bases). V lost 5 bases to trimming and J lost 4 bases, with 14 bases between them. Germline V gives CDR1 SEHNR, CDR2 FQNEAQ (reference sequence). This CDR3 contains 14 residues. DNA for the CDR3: TGTGCCAGCAGCCTTCTTCAGGGGTCCACTGAAGCTTTCTTT. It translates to CASSLLQGSTEAFF.

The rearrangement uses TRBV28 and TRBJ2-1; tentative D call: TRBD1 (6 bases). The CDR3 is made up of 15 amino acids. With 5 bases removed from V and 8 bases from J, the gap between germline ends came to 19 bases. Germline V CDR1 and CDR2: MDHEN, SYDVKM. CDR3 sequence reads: CASSPRAGDEHEQFF. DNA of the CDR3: TGTGCCAGCAGTCCCCGTGCAGGGGATGAACATGAGCAGTTCTTC.

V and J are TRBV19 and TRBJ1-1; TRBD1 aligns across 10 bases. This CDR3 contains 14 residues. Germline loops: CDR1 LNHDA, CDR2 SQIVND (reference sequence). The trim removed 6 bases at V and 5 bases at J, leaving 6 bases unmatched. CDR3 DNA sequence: TGTGCCAGTAGCCAGGACAGGGGGTGGACTGAAGCTTTCTTT. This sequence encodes CASSQDRGWTEAFF.

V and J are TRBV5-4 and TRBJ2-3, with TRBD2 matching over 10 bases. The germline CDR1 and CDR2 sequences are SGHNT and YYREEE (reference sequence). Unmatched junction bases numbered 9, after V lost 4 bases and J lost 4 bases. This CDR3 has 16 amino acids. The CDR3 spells CASSPGLARNADTQYF. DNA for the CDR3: TGTGCCAGCAGCCCGGGACTAGCGAGAAACGCAGATACGCAGTATTTT. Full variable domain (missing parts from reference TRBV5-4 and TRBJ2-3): ETGVTQSPTHLIKTRGQQVTLRCSSQSGHNTVSWYQQALGQGPQFIFQYYREEENGRGNFPPRFSGLQFPNYSSELNVNALELDDSALYLCASSPGLARNADTQYFGPGTRLTVL.

CDR3 in DNA: TGTGCCAGCAGTACCAGGGACAGGTCCCGGACCCTCTACAACAATGAGCAGTTCTTC. Its translation: CASSTRDRSRTLYNNEQFF. J is TRBJ2-1 and V is TRBV28; 8 bases agree with TRBD1. CDR3 size: 19 residues. Germline V gives CDR1 MDHEN, CDR2 SYDVKM. V shed 5 bases and J 5 bases; nucleotides not matched to a gene: 20.

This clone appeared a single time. Written as DNA, the CDR3 is TGTGCCAGCAGAAATATGAGAGATTCACCCCTCCACTTT. Protein: CASRNMRDSPLHF. V usage is TRBV7-6 and J usage is TRBJ1-6; D call uncertain. V dropped 6 bases and J dropped 8 bases, with 11 bases sitting between them. CDR1 and CDR2 (germline): SGHVS, FNYEAQ. This CDR3 region has 13 residues.

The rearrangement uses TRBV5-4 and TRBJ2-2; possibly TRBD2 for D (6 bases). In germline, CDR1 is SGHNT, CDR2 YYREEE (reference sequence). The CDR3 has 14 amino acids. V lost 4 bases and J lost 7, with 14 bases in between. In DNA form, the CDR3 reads TGTGCCAGCAGCGCGGGACTCGCCAGCGGGGAGCTGTTTTTT. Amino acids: CASSAGLASGELFF.

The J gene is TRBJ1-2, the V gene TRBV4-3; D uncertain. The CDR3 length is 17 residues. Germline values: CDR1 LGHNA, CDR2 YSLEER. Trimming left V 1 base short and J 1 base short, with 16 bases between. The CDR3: CASSQGREGILNYGYTF. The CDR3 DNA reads TGCGCCAGCAGCCAAGGACGCGAGGGAATCCTTAACTATGGCTACACCTTC.

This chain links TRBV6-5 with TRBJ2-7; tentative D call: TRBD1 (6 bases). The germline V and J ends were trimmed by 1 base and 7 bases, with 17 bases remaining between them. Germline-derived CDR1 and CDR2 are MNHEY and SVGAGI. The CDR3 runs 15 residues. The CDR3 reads CASSYLGQSSGEQYF. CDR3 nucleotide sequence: TGTGCCAGCAGTTACTTAGGACAGAGCTCAGGGGAGCAGTACTTC.

The CDR3 sequence is CASSSSGAEQFF. In DNA, the CDR3 is TGTGCCAGCAGTTCCTCGGGGGCCGAGCAGTTCTTC. V usage is TRBV6-6 and J usage is TRBJ2-1; the D gene could be TRBD1 or TRBD2 (6 bases each). Between the trimmed V and J ends, which lost 4 bases and 10 bases, there was a span of 11 bases. This CDR3 is 12 amino acids long. CDR1 and CDR2 (germline): MNHNY, SVGAGI (reference sequence).

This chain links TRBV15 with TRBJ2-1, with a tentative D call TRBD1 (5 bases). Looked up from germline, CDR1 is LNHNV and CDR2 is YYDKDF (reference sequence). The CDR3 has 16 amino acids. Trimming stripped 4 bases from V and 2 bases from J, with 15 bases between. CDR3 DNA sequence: TGTGCCACCAGCAATAACCCCAGGGTGACCTACAATGAGCAGTTCTTC. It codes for CATSNNPRVTYNEQFF.

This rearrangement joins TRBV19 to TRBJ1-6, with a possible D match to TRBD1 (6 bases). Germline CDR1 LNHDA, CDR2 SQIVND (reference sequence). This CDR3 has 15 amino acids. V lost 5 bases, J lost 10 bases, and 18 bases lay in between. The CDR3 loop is CASSDGTFGESPLHF. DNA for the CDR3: TGTGCCAGTAGTGACGGGACATTTGGCGAATCACCCCTCCACTTT.

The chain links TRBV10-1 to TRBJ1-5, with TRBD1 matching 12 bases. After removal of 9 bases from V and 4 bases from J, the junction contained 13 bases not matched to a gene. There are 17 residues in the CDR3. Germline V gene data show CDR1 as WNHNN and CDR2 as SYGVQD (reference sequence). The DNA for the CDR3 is TGCGCCAGGACGGGACAGGGGGCCCCGGGGGTTAATCAGCCCCAGCATTTT. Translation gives CARTGQGAPGVNQPQHF.

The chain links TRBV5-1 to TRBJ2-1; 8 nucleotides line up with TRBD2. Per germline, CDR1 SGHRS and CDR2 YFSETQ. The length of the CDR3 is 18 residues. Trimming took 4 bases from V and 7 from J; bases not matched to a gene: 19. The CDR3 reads CASSLKVLGLGSGNEQFF. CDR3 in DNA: TGCGCCAGCAGCCTGAAGGTTTTGGGACTAGGGTCCGGGAATGAGCAGTTCTTC. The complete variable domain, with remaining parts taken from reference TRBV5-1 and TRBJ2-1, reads KAGVTQTPRYLIKTRGQQVTLSCSPISGHRSVSWYQQTPGQGLQFLFEYFSETQRNKGNFPGRFSGRQFSNSRSEMNVSTLELGDSALYLCASSLKVLGLGSGNEQFFGPGTRLTVL.